Listed below are T cell receptor beta chains from one sample, sequenced in a study of blood T cell repertoires in COVID-19. Repertoires were generated with immunoSEQ multiplex PCR, while TCRdb's copy carries only in-frame clones and drops some. Of approximately 220,000 clones in the sample, over 75% were seen once. The sequencing sample was made of peripheral blood. Every receptor here comes from a man in his fifties or sixties with acute or convalescent COVID-19. Both conserved end residues are part of each CDR3. The D gene is left open where the match is weak. Only part of the rows carry a size: once, few, many, or a class if the clone is expanded.

J gene: TRBJ2-7; clone size: .; V gene: TRBV5-6; D gene: .; CDR3 DNA: TGTGCCAGCAGCAGGGCCCGGGACACCATCTCCTACGAGCAGTACTTC; CDR3 protein: CASSRARDTISYEQYF
J gene: TRBJ1-1; clone size: .; V gene: TRBV20-1; D gene: .; CDR3 DNA: TGCAGTGCTAGAGTGAAGGGAGGGGCTTTCTTT; CDR3 protein: CSARVKGGAFF
J gene: TRBJ1-3; clone size: .; V gene: TRBV19; D gene: TRBD1; CDR3 DNA: TGTGCCAGTAGGGACAGGGGGCGAAACACCATATATTTT; CDR3 protein: CASRDRGRNTIYF
J gene: TRBJ1-4; clone size: .; V gene: TRBV27; D gene: TRBD1; CDR3 DNA: TGTGCCAGCAGTTTAGGGTCTCCGGGACAGTATGAAAAACTGTTTTTT; CDR3 protein: CASSLGSPGQYEKLFF
J gene: TRBJ1-1; clone size: .; V gene: TRBV7-2; D gene: .; CDR3 DNA: TGTGCCAGCAGCGACTCTCTCAGGGTGAACACTGAAGCTTTCTTT; CDR3 protein: CASSDSLRVNTEAFF
J gene: TRBJ1-1; clone size: .; V gene: TRBV27; D gene: .; CDR3 DNA: TGTGCCAGCAGTTTAATCTTCTCGGGCAGGGAGAACACTGAAGCTTTCTTT; CDR3 protein: CASSLIFSGRENTEAFF
J gene: TRBJ1-5; clone size: .; V gene: TRBV18; D gene: TRBD1; CDR3 DNA: TGTGCCAGCTCTATGACAGGGACTAGCAATCAGCCCCAGCATTTT; CDR3 protein: CASSMTGTSNQPQHF
J gene: TRBJ2-1; clone size: .; V gene: TRBV14; D gene: TRBD2; CDR3 DNA: TGTGCCAGCAGGCTTAGCGGGGGGGCGAATGAGCAGTTCTTC; CDR3 protein: CASRLSGGANEQFF
J gene: TRBJ1-1; clone size: few; V gene: TRBV5-1; D gene: .; CDR3 DNA: TGCGCCAGCAACCTTGGCCAGGGGTACGACACTGAAGCTTTCTTT; CDR3 protein: CASNLGQGYDTEAFF
J gene: TRBJ2-6; clone size: .; V gene: TRBV18; D gene: TRBD1; CDR3 DNA: TGTGCCAGCTCAACAGGGGGCTCTGGGGCCAACGTCCTGACTTTC; CDR3 protein: CASSTGGSGANVLTF
J gene: TRBJ1-2; clone size: .; V gene: TRBV19; D gene: TRBD1; CDR3 DNA: TGTGCCAGTAGTATTACCGCGACAGGGAGCTATGGCTACACCTTC; CDR3 protein: CASSITATGSYGYTF
J gene: TRBJ2-7; clone size: few; V gene: TRBV19; D gene: .; CDR3 DNA: TGTGCCAGTAGTGGGCAGCGGCCCCCCCACGAGCAGTACTTC; CDR3 protein: CASSGQRPPHEQYF
J gene: TRBJ2-2; clone size: .; V gene: TRBV9; D gene: .; CDR3 DNA: TGTGCCAGCAGCGTAGTGGGGGCGGGCACCGGGGAGCTGTTTTTT; CDR3 protein: CASSVVGAGTGELFF
J gene: TRBJ1-5; clone size: .; V gene: TRBV11-3; D gene: TRBD1; CDR3 DNA: TGTGCCAGCAGCTTAGGTGTCGGGACAGGTAATCAGCCCCAGCATTTT; CDR3 protein: CASSLGVGTGNQPQHF
J gene: TRBJ1-2; clone size: .; V gene: TRBV6-5; D gene: TRBD1; CDR3 DNA: TGTGCCAGCGGGGACCGGGACAGGGGGCTCCTGAGCTACACCTTC; CDR3 protein: CASGDRDRGLLSYTF
J gene: TRBJ2-7; clone size: .; V gene: TRBV24-1; D gene: .; CDR3 DNA: TGTGCCACCAGTGGGCCGCCACGCTACGAGCAGTACTTC; CDR3 protein: CATSGPPRYEQYF
J gene: TRBJ1-2; clone size: .; V gene: TRBV29-1; D gene: TRBD1; CDR3 DNA: TGCAGCGTTGAGGGACAGGGGTTTAGTAACTATGGCTACACCTTC; CDR3 protein: CSVEGQGFSNYGYTF
J gene: TRBJ2-3; clone size: .; V gene: TRBV7-9; D gene: TRBD2; CDR3 DNA: TGTGCCAGCAGCTCGGGACTAGCGGGCACAGATACGCAGTATTTT; CDR3 protein: CASSSGLAGTDTQYF
J gene: TRBJ2-3; clone size: .; V gene: TRBV19; D gene: TRBD2; CDR3 DNA: TGTGCCAGTAACCGCAACCCTCTAGCGGGGGGGCCAACAGATACGCAGTATTTT; CDR3 protein: CASNRNPLAGGPTDTQYF
J gene: TRBJ1-1; clone size: .; V gene: TRBV15; D gene: .; CDR3 DNA: TGTGCCACCAGCAGAGATGGGGGACACCTGAGGGCTTTCTTT; CDR3 protein: CATSRDGGHLRAFF
J gene: TRBJ1-4; clone size: .; V gene: TRBV30; D gene: .; CDR3 DNA: TGTGCCTGGAGCGGAGTTAATGAAAAACTGTTTTTT; CDR3 protein: CAWSGVNEKLFF
J gene: TRBJ2-7; clone size: .; V gene: TRBV6-5; D gene: .; CDR3 DNA: TGTGCCAGCAGCTACAGCAGGGTGGGATCGGACGAGCAGTACTTC; CDR3 protein: CASSYSRVGSDEQYF